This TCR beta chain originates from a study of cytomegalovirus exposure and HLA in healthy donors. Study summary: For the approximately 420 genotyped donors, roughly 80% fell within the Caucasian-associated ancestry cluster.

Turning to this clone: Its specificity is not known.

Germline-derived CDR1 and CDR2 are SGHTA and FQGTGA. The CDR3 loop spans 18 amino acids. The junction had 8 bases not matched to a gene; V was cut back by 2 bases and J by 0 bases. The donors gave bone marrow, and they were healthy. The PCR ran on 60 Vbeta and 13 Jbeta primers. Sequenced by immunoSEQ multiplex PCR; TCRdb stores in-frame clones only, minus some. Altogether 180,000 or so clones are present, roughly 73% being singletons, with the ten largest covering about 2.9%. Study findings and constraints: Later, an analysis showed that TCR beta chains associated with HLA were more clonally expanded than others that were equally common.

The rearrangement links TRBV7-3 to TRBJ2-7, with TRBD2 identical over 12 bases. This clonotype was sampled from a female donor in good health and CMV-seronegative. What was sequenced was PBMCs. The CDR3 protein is CASSLARVTSGSSYEQYF. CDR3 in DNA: TGTGCCAGCAGCTTAGCCCGGGTGACTAGCGGGAGCTCCTACGAGCAGTACTTC.